This is a list of T cell receptor beta chains from one sample in a study of blood T cell repertoires in COVID-19. Data came from immunoSEQ multiplex PCR; TCRdb stores just in-frame clones and leaves some out. The sample shows just under 85,000 clones, about 86% of them seen only once. The sample consisted of peripheral blood. Source of these receptors: a woman in her sixties with acute or convalescent COVID-19. Each CDR3 is given with its conserved first and last residue. A D gene is named only where the DNA matches it firmly. Size tells how often a clone was seen (once, few, many) or the class of an expanded clone, and some rows leave it out.

clone size: NA
D gene: NA
J gene: TRBJ1-3
V gene: TRBV24-1
CDR3 DNA: TGTGCCACCAAGGGGGAAGGAAACACCATATATTTT
CDR3 protein: CATKGEGNTIYF

clone size: NA
D gene: NA
J gene: TRBJ2-1
V gene: TRBV10-1
CDR3 DNA: TGCGCCAGCAGTGATCGTCGGGTAATCTACCACAATGAGCAGTTCTTC
CDR3 protein: CASSDRRVIYHNEQFF

clone size: NA
D gene: NA
J gene: TRBJ2-3
V gene: TRBV5-4
CDR3 DNA: TGTGCCAGCAGCTTGGCCGGAGGAACCACAGATACGCAGTATTTT
CDR3 protein: CASSLAGGTTDTQYF

clone size: NA
D gene: NA
J gene: TRBJ2-5
V gene: TRBV5-6
CDR3 DNA: TGTGCCAGCAGCTTGACCGGCAGGGAAGAGACCCAGTACTTC
CDR3 protein: CASSLTGREETQYF

clone size: NA
D gene: TRBD1
J gene: TRBJ1-1
V gene: TRBV6-2/TRBV6-3
CDR3 DNA: TGTGCCAGCAGTTACCCGGGACAGGGGGACACTGAAGCTTTCTTT
CDR3 protein: CASSYPGQGDTEAFF

clone size: NA
D gene: TRBD1
J gene: TRBJ2-1
V gene: TRBV7-8
CDR3 DNA: TGTGCCAGCAGCTTATCAGGGACAGTCAATGAGCAGTTCTTC
CDR3 protein: CASSLSGTVNEQFF

clone size: NA
D gene: TRBD1
J gene: TRBJ1-4
V gene: TRBV5-1
CDR3 DNA: TGCGCCAGCAGCCCCGGGACAGGGTTCAATGAAAAACTGTTTTTT
CDR3 protein: CASSPGTGFNEKLFF

clone size: NA
D gene: NA
J gene: TRBJ2-5
V gene: TRBV6-5
CDR3 DNA: TGTGCCAGCACCCCGGGTGATCAAGAGACCCAGTACTTC
CDR3 protein: CASTPGDQETQYF

clone size: once
D gene: NA
J gene: TRBJ1-2
V gene: TRBV11-3
CDR3 DNA: TGTGCCAGCAGCGCCCAGGGAAACGGCTACACCTTC
CDR3 protein: CASSAQGNGYTF

clone size: NA
D gene: NA
J gene: TRBJ1-3
V gene: TRBV6-6
CDR3 DNA: TGTGCCAGCAGTTTCACCCTACAGGGTGCTGGAAACACCATATATTTT
CDR3 protein: CASSFTLQGAGNTIYF

clone size: NA
D gene: TRBD2
J gene: TRBJ2-1
V gene: TRBV25-1
CDR3 DNA: TGTGCCACTGTGACTAGCGGGGGGAAAGGTGAGCAGTTCTTC
CDR3 protein: CATVTSGGKGEQFF

clone size: NA
D gene: NA
J gene: TRBJ2-3
V gene: TRBV7-3
CDR3 DNA: TGTGCCAGCAGCTGGCGGGACAGCTCAGATACGCAGTATTTT
CDR3 protein: CASSWRDSSDTQYF

clone size: NA
D gene: NA
J gene: TRBJ1-3
V gene: TRBV30
CDR3 DNA: TGTGCCTGGAATACGGGGGTTGGAAACACCATATATTTT
CDR3 protein: CAWNTGVGNTIYF

clone size: NA
D gene: TRBD2
J gene: TRBJ2-7
V gene: TRBV18
CDR3 DNA: TGTGCCAGCTCACCACCCACGGGGGGGACAAAGTCCTACGAGCAGTACTTC
CDR3 protein: CASSPPTGGTKSYEQYF

clone size: NA
D gene: TRBD2
J gene: TRBJ2-1
V gene: TRBV2
CDR3 DNA: TGTGCCAGCAGGCCGTGGGCGGGAGTTCCCTACAATGAGCAGTTCTTC
CDR3 protein: CASRPWAGVPYNEQFF

clone size: NA
D gene: TRBD2
J gene: TRBJ2-7
V gene: TRBV9
CDR3 DNA: TGTGCCAGCAGCAACCGGGAGGGGGGGTTCTCCTACGAGCAGTACTTC
CDR3 protein: CASSNREGGFSYEQYF

clone size: NA
D gene: NA
J gene: TRBJ1-1
V gene: TRBV6-1
CDR3 DNA: TGTGCCAGCAGTGAAGGCCCTTTTCAGTCCAGGTTT
CDR3 protein: CASSEGPFQSRF

clone size: NA
D gene: TRBD1
J gene: TRBJ2-2
V gene: TRBV19
CDR3 DNA: TGTGCCAGCGGGACAGGACGAGGGAACGGGGAGCTGTTTTTT
CDR3 protein: CASGTGRGNGELFF

clone size: NA
D gene: NA
J gene: TRBJ1-5
V gene: TRBV6-1
CDR3 DNA: TGTGCCAGCAGTGCCCCCCGGCAGGGGATCTCTCAGCCCCAGCATTTT
CDR3 protein: CASSAPRQGISQPQHF

clone size: NA
D gene: TRBD2
J gene: TRBJ2-5
V gene: TRBV5-1
CDR3 DNA: TGCGCCAGCAGCTTCGGGTCTGGCGGGGGTACCCAAGAGACCCAGTACTTC
CDR3 protein: CASSFGSGGGTQETQYF

clone size: NA
D gene: TRBD2
J gene: TRBJ2-2
V gene: TRBV24-1
CDR3 DNA: TGTGCCACTACCGGGACTAGCCCTTACACCGGGGAGCTGTTTTTT
CDR3 protein: CATTGTSPYTGELFF

clone size: NA
D gene: TRBD2
J gene: TRBJ2-1
V gene: TRBV3-1/TRBV3-2
CDR3 DNA: TGTGCCAGCAGCTCCCGGACTAGCGGGACTTACAATGAGCAGTTCTTC
CDR3 protein: CASSSRTSGTYNEQFF

clone size: NA
D gene: NA
J gene: TRBJ2-7
V gene: TRBV10-3
CDR3 DNA: TGTGCCATTTCTACCACCTACGAGCAGTACTTC
CDR3 protein: CAISTTYEQYF

clone size: NA
D gene: TRBD2
J gene: TRBJ2-7
V gene: TRBV13
CDR3 DNA: TGTGCCAGCAGCTTAGTGCGGGGGGGCTCCGAGCAGTACTTC
CDR3 protein: CASSLVRGGSEQYF

clone size: NA
D gene: NA
J gene: TRBJ1-1
V gene: TRBV11-3
CDR3 DNA: TGTGCCAGCAGCTTAGGTACCTCTCGGGGAGACACTGAAGCTTTCTTT
CDR3 protein: CASSLGTSRGDTEAFF

clone size: NA
D gene: NA
J gene: TRBJ1-2
V gene: TRBV6-5
CDR3 DNA: TGTGCCAGCAGTTACTCAGGAACAGGAGCCTTCTATGGCTACACCTTC
CDR3 protein: CASSYSGTGAFYGYTF

clone size: once
D gene: NA
J gene: TRBJ1-1
V gene: TRBV6-5
CDR3 DNA: TGTGCCAGCAGTTATGGGGCAGGAGCTTTCTTT
CDR3 protein: CASSYGAGAFF

clone size: NA
D gene: NA
J gene: TRBJ1-2
V gene: TRBV9
CDR3 DNA: TGTGCCAGCAGCGTAGGTGCGGGAAACTATGGCTACACCTTC
CDR3 protein: CASSVGAGNYGYTF

clone size: NA
D gene: NA
J gene: TRBJ1-2
V gene: TRBV6-5
CDR3 DNA: TGTGCCAGCAGGATACAGGGCTATGGCTACACCTTC
CDR3 protein: CASRIQGYGYTF

clone size: NA
D gene: TRBD1
J gene: TRBJ2-1
V gene: TRBV7-3
CDR3 DNA: TGTGCCAGCAGCGTCCTGGGACAGGCCAACTACAATGAGCAGTTCTTC
CDR3 protein: CASSVLGQANYNEQFF

clone size: NA
D gene: TRBD1
J gene: TRBJ1-2
V gene: TRBV6-5
CDR3 DNA: TGTGCCAGCAGTTCCTTACTCGGGGGACAGGTCTATGGCTACACCTTC
CDR3 protein: CASSSLLGGQVYGYTF

clone size: NA
D gene: NA
J gene: TRBJ1-1
V gene: TRBV19
CDR3 DNA: TGTGCCAGTAGGACAATCACTGAAGCTTTCTTT
CDR3 protein: CASRTITEAFF

clone size: NA
D gene: TRBD1
J gene: TRBJ2-2
V gene: TRBV6-6
CDR3 DNA: TGTGCCAGCAGTCCCCCGGGACAGCCTCTGACGAACACCGGGGAGCTGTTTTTT
CDR3 protein: CASSPPGQPLTNTGELFF

clone size: NA
D gene: TRBD1
J gene: TRBJ1-6
V gene: TRBV2
CDR3 DNA: TGTGCCAGCACCCCCACTGTAACACAGGGGGCCTATAATTCACCCCTCCACTTT
CDR3 protein: CASTPTVTQGAYNSPLHF

clone size: NA
D gene: TRBD1
J gene: TRBJ2-2
V gene: TRBV9
CDR3 DNA: TGTGCCAGCAGCTCACGACAGGGTCCGAACACCGGGGAGCTGTTTTTT
CDR3 protein: CASSSRQGPNTGELFF

clone size: NA
D gene: NA
J gene: TRBJ1-1
V gene: TRBV4-2
CDR3 DNA: TGTGCCAGCAGCCAAGAACCAGGGGTGAACACTGAAGCTTTCTTT
CDR3 protein: CASSQEPGVNTEAFF

clone size: NA
D gene: TRBD1
J gene: TRBJ2-7
V gene: TRBV5-4
CDR3 DNA: TGTGCCAGCAGCCCGTTGACAGGGGTTAGCGACGAGCAGTACTTC
CDR3 protein: CASSPLTGVSDEQYF

clone size: NA
D gene: NA
J gene: TRBJ1-1
V gene: TRBV19
CDR3 DNA: TGTGCCAGTAGTAGCAGGGCGAACACTGAAGCTTTCTTT
CDR3 protein: CASSSRANTEAFF

clone size: NA
D gene: NA
J gene: TRBJ2-5
V gene: TRBV18
CDR3 DNA: TGTGCCAGCTCATCCTTAACTCTAGCGCTGCGAGAGACCCAGTACTTC
CDR3 protein: CASSSLTLALRETQYF

clone size: NA
D gene: TRBD1
J gene: TRBJ1-6
V gene: TRBV6-1
CDR3 DNA: TGTGCCAGCAGTGAGAGACAGGGGCAGGCACCCCTCCACTTT
CDR3 protein: CASSERQGQAPLHF

clone size: NA
D gene: NA
J gene: TRBJ2-2
V gene: TRBV7-2
CDR3 DNA: TGTGCCAGCAGCTTAGCGAGCGCCGGGGAGCTGTTTTTT
CDR3 protein: CASSLASAGELFF

clone size: NA
D gene: TRBD2
J gene: TRBJ2-3
V gene: TRBV5-5
CDR3 DNA: TGTGCCAGCAGCTCAATCTCCGGGGCGGGAGGCAATACGCAGTATTTT
CDR3 protein: CASSSISGAGGNTQYF

clone size: NA
D gene: NA
J gene: TRBJ1-2
V gene: TRBV5-1
CDR3 DNA: TGCGCCAGCAGCCCTGGTCCAGCTAACTATGGCTACACCTTC
CDR3 protein: CASSPGPANYGYTF

clone size: NA
D gene: TRBD1
J gene: TRBJ1-2
V gene: TRBV5-1
CDR3 DNA: TGCGCCAGCAGCCGGGACAGGGGGAACTATGGCTACACCTTC
CDR3 protein: CASSRDRGNYGYTF

clone size: NA
D gene: TRBD1
J gene: TRBJ2-3
V gene: TRBV7-9
CDR3 DNA: TGTGCCAGCAGCGGATCCGGGACAGACGGCACAGATACGCAGTATTTT
CDR3 protein: CASSGSGTDGTDTQYF

clone size: once
D gene: NA
J gene: TRBJ2-3
V gene: TRBV24-1
CDR3 DNA: TGTGCCACCAGTGAGGGGGGGCGTTCGTATACGCAGTATTTT
CDR3 protein: CATSEGGRSYTQYF

clone size: NA
D gene: NA
J gene: TRBJ2-6
V gene: TRBV18
CDR3 DNA: TGTGCCAGCTCTCCGGACATCTCTGGGGCCAACGTCCTGACTTTC
CDR3 protein: CASSPDISGANVLTF

clone size: NA
D gene: NA
J gene: TRBJ1-4
V gene: TRBV27
CDR3 DNA: TGTGCCAGCAGTTTATATAGGGGAGGCACTAATGAAAAACTGTTTTTT
CDR3 protein: CASSLYRGGTNEKLFF

clone size: NA
D gene: NA
J gene: TRBJ2-6
V gene: TRBV5-1
CDR3 DNA: TGCGCCAGCAGCTTGGCTCAGTCGGCCAACGTCCTGACTTTC
CDR3 protein: CASSLAQSANVLTF

clone size: NA
D gene: TRBD1
J gene: TRBJ1-2
V gene: TRBV2
CDR3 DNA: TGTGCCAGCAGTCTATCAGACAGGGAGGCCGGCTACACCTTC
CDR3 protein: CASSLSDREAGYTF

clone size: NA
D gene: NA
J gene: TRBJ1-1
V gene: TRBV10-3
CDR3 DNA: TGTGCCATCAGCCCGGGGAGCACTGAAGCTTTCTTT
CDR3 protein: CAISPGSTEAFF

clone size: NA
D gene: NA
J gene: TRBJ1-5
V gene: TRBV19
CDR3 DNA: TGTGCCAGTAGGAGAACAGGGCTTGCTCAGCCCCAGCATTTT
CDR3 protein: CASRRTGLAQPQHF

clone size: NA
D gene: TRBD1
J gene: TRBJ1-3
V gene: TRBV18
CDR3 DNA: TGTGCCAGCTCACCGGCCTCACAGGGGGTCGGAAACACCATATATTTT
CDR3 protein: CASSPASQGVGNTIYF

clone size: NA
D gene: TRBD1
J gene: TRBJ1-2
V gene: TRBV18
CDR3 DNA: TGTGCCAGCTCCTCCGGGACAGAAAAAATTAACTATGGCTACACCTTC
CDR3 protein: CASSSGTEKINYGYTF

clone size: NA
D gene: NA
J gene: TRBJ1-5
V gene: TRBV6-2/TRBV6-3
CDR3 DNA: TGTGCCAGCAGTTACGAGGTGTATCAGCCCCAGCATTTT
CDR3 protein: CASSYEVYQPQHF

clone size: NA
D gene: TRBD1
J gene: TRBJ1-1
V gene: TRBV6-5
CDR3 DNA: TGTGCCAGCAGTCTACAGGGGACTGAAGCTTTCTTT
CDR3 protein: CASSLQGTEAFF

clone size: NA
D gene: TRBD1
J gene: TRBJ2-7
V gene: TRBV11-2
CDR3 DNA: TGTGCCAGCAGCTTAGGACCCGAACAGGGGGGTACGTGGGCCGAGCAGTACTTC
CDR3 protein: CASSLGPEQGGTWAEQYF

clone size: NA
D gene: NA
J gene: TRBJ2-2
V gene: TRBV14
CDR3 DNA: TGTGCCAGCAGCCAAGCCCCGGTCACCGGGGAGCTGTTTTTT
CDR3 protein: CASSQAPVTGELFF

clone size: NA
D gene: TRBD1
J gene: TRBJ1-2
V gene: TRBV4-3
CDR3 DNA: TGCGCCAGCAGCCGGGGACAGCCAACTGATGGCTACACCTTC
CDR3 protein: CASSRGQPTDGYTF